This paragraph reports one T cell receptor beta chain. Its antigen is still unknown. Sequencing used immunoSEQ multiplex PCR; TCRdb keeps in-frame clones, though not all of them. The sample yields about 55,000 clones, approximately 83% seen once. This sample stems from a study of OX40 agonist ivuxolimab in advanced cancers. Study-wide context: People in dose escalation had one of these cancers: hepatocellular carcinoma, melanoma, renal cell or head and neck cancer. Checkpoint inhibitors had been given previously to under 50% of patients.

Points from the study as a whole: More expanded clones were seen, on average, in CD8+ T cells than in CD4+. The study observed clonal expansion of CD4+ and CD8+ blood T cells by week 6 at 0.1 to 3.0 mg/kg.

Germline V lookup: CDR1 LNHDA, CDR2 SQIVND (reference sequence). The CDR3 totals 15 residues. The V end was cut by 5 bases, the J end by 5 bases, with 16 bases between. This chain uses TRBV19 with TRBJ2-1; D uncertain. The sequence was collected from an adult with an advanced solid tumor such as melanoma, head and neck, liver or kidney cancer. The sample here was CD4+ or CD8+ T cells sorted from blood, taken in a trial of the OX40 agonist ivuxolimab. The CDR3 coding sequence is TGTGCCAGTAGTCCTCAGGTGGCTAGAAACAATGAGCAGTTCTTC. This encodes CASSPQVARNNEQFF.